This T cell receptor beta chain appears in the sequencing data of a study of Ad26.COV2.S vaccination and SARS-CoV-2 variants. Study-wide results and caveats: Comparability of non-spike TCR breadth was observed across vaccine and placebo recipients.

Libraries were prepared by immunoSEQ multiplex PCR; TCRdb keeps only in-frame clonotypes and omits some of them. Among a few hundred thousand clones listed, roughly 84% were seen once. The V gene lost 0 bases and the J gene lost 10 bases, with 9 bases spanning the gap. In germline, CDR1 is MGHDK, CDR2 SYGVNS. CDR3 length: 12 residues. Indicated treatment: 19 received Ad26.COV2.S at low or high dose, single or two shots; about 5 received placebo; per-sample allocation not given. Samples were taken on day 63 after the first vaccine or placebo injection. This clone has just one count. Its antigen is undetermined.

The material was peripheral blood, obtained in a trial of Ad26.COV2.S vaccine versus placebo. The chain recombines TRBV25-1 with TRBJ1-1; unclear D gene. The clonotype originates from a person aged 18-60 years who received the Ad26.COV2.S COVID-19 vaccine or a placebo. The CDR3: CASSEYPYRAFF. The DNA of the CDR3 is TGTGCCAGCAGTGAATATCCATATCGAGCTTTCTTT.